The present TCR beta chain was sequenced within a study of spatial heterogeneity in lung cancer. This clonotype was seen many times. TCRdb reprocessed the 5' RACE reads with MiXCR, giving one entry per CDR3 protein. The sample records 30,000 to 45,000 distinct CDR3 sequences, roughly 5.6% being singletons. Germline V gene lookup returns CDR1 SGHTA and CDR2 FQGNSA. CDR3 length equals 14 residues. Trimming stripped 5 bases from V and 3 bases from J, with 14 bases between. Time point specified: sample taken at primary tumor resection. The study sequenced unsorted whole RNA from tumor, nontumor lung or frozen PBMC.

The genes are TRBV7-2 and TRBJ2-7; D gene uncertain. This sequence was found in a female donor with early-stage non-small cell lung cancer. The input for sequencing was PBMCs, taken at surgery. As DNA, the CDR3 is TGTGCCAGCAGCCCCCCCTCCCTCAACTACGAGCAGTACTTC. Amino acid sequence: CASSPPSLNYEQYF.